The present TCR beta chain was sequenced within a study of long-term antiretroviral therapy in people with HIV. Across the whole study: Of all samples, the earliest predate the 2015 immediate-ART recommendation by about a decade.

Remarks on this clone: Antigen unknown.

Study results and caveats: HIV repertoires spanned narrower CDR3 length ranges than controls. Upon ART, diversity increased but remained lower than transplant donor controls.

The libraries were made with immunoSEQ v3.0 at survey level. The method was immunoSEQ multiplex PCR; TCRdb's version includes in-frame clones alone and lacks a portion of them. Among fewer than 30,000 clones listed, around 84% were seen once. V lost 2 bases to trimming and J lost 3 bases, with 8 bases between them. From germline, CDR1 is LNHDA and CDR2 SQIVND (reference sequence). The CDR3 spans 14 residues. This specimen consisted of unsorted PBMCs, obtained 4.4 years after starting antiretroviral therapy. The TCR originated in a man younger than 40 with HIV. This chain connects TRBV19 to TRBJ2-1; possibly TRBD2 for D (6 bases). CDR3 DNA sequence: TGTGCCAGTAGTATAACTAGCAGCTACAATGAGCAGTTCTTC. Residues: CASSITSSYNEQFF. The whole variable domain, remainder taken from reference TRBV19 and TRBJ2-1, is DGGITQSPKYLFRKEGQNVTLSCEQNLNHDAMYWYRQDPGQGLRLIYYSQIVNDFQKGDIAEGYSVSREKKESFPLTVTSAQKNPTAFYLCASSITSSYNEQFFGPGTRLTVL.